This T cell receptor beta chain was sequenced for a study of beta chain features in type 1 diabetes. Study-level points and caveats: Moderate yet significant TCRB CDR3 shortening was seen in Type 1 diabetes patients in all four CD4+ subsets. Patients' naive, central memory and Treg TCRB repertoires seemed closer to one another than those of healthy donors. A potential influence of HLA type upon TCRB rearrangement remained unresolved herein.

Trimming pared 3 bases from V and 1 base from J, leaving 15 bases between. The CDR3 is 16 amino acids. CDR1 and CDR2 (germline): SGHNT, YENEEA. Remarks on this clone: Its antigen remains unidentified.

The entirety of the isolated RNA underwent reverse transcription, so expressed TCRB transcripts were sequenced. Here immunoSEQ multiplex PCR was the method, and the copy in TCRdb shows in-frame clones only, minus some. There are nearly 700,000 clones in the sample; around an eighth occur only once, and less than 0.025% lies in the top ten. This receptor was taken from a young man with type 1 diabetes. This sequence joins TRBV11-3 and TRBJ1-1; D remains ambiguous. Sample: naive CD4+ T cells from blood. The CDR3 region has the DNA TGTGCCAGCAGCTTGACCAGACTGCCCACGAACACTGAAGCTTTCTTT. This sequence encodes CASSLTRLPTNTEAFF.